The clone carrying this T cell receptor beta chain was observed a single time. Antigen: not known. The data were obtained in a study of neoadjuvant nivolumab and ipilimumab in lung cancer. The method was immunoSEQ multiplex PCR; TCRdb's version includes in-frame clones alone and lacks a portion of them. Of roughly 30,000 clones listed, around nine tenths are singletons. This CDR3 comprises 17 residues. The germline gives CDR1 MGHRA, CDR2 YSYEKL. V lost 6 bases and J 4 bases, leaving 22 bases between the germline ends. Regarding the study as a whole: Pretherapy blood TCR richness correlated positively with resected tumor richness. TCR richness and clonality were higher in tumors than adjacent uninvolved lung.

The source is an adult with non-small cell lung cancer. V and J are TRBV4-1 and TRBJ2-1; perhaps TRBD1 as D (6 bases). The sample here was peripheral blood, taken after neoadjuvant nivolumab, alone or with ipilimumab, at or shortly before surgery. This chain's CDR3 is CASRQRQDSTPYNEQFF. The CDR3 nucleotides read TGCGCCAGCAGACAACGACAGGATTCGACTCCTTACAATGAGCAGTTCTTC.